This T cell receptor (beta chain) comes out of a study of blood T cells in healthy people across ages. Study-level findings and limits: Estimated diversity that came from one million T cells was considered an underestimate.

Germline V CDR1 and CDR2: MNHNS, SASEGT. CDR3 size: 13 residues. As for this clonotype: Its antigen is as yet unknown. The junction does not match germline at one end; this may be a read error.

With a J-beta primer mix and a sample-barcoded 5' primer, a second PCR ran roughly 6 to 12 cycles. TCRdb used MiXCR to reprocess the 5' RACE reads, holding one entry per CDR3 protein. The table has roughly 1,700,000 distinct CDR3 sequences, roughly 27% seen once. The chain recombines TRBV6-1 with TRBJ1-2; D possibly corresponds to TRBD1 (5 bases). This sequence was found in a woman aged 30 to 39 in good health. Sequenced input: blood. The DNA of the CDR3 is TGTGCCAGCAGACCAGGGCTAAACTATGGCCACACCTTC. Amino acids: CASRPGLNYGHTF.